This T cell receptor (beta chain) was captured in a study of blood T cell repertoires in COVID-19. Study-wide background: Material from acute and convalescent COVID-19 was sourced from the United States, Italy and Spain. PBMCs, B-cell-depleted T cells, or T cells provided the cDNA or gDNA that made up the material.

In germline, CDR1 is SGHTA, CDR2 FQGNSA. This CDR3 has 14 amino acids. V lost 5 bases to trimming and J lost 4 bases, with 14 bases between them. Original data processing: Amplified reference gene primers provided the basis for estimating nucleated cell counts. Libraries were prepared by immunoSEQ multiplex PCR; TCRdb keeps only in-frame clonotypes and omits some of them. That table gives V, J and clone size, and the DNA gave D and trimming. Of 100,000 to 150,000 clones listed, 65% to 90% are singletons. Sequencing was carried out using peripheral blood. The source is a man older than 75 with active or convalescent COVID-19. The rearrangement joins TRBV7-2 to TRBJ1-1, with D possibly TRBD1 on 5 matching bases. The CDR3 loop is CASSPQTGATEAFF. CDR3 coding DNA: TGTGCCAGCAGCCCTCAAACAGGTGCCACTGAAGCTTTCTTT.